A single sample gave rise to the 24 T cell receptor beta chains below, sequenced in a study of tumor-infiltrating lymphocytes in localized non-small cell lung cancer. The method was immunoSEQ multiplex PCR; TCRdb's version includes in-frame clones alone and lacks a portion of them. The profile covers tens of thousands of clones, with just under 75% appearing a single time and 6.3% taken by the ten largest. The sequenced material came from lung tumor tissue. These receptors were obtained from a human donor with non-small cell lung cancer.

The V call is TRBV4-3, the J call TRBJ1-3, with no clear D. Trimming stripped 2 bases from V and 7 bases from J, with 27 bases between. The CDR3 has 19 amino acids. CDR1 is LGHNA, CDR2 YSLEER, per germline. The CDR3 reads CASSQYLGYSSGVGNTIYF. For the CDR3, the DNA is TGCGCCAGCAGCCAATACTTGGGATATTCTTCTGGAGTTGGGAACACCATATATTTT.

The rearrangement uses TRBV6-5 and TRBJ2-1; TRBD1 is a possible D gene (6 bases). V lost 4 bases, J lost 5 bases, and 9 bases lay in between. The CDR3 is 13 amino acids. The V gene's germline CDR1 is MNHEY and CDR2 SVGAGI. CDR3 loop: CASSLTGNNEQFF. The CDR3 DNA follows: TGTGCCAGCAGTTTAACAGGGAACAATGAGCAGTTCTTC.

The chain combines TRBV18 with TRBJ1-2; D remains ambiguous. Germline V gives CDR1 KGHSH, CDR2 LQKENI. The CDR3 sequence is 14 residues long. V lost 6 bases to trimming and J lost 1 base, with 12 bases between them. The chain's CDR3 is CASSPTPDNYGYTF. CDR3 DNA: TGTGCCAGCTCCCCGACACCGGATAACTATGGCTACACCTTC.

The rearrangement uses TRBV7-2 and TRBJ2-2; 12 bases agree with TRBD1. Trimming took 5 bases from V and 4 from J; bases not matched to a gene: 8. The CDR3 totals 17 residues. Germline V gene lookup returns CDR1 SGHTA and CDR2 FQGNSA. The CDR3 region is CASSGPGQGAFTGELFF. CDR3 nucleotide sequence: TGTGCCAGCAGCGGACCGGGACAGGGGGCGTTCACCGGGGAGCTGTTTTTT.

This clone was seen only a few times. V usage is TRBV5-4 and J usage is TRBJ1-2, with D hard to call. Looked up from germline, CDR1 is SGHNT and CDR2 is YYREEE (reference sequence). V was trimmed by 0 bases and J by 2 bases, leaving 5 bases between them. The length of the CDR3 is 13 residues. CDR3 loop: CASSLGLNYGYTF. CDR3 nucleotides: TGTGCCAGCAGCTTGGGACTGAACTATGGCTACACCTTC.

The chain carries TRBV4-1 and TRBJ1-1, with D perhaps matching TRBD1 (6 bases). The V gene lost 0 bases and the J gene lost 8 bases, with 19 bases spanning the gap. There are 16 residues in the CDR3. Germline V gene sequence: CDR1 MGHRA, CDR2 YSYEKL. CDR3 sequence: CASSQDPGWTALEAFF. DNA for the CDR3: TGCGCCAGCAGCCAAGATCCCGGTTGGACAGCCCTGGAAGCTTTCTTT.

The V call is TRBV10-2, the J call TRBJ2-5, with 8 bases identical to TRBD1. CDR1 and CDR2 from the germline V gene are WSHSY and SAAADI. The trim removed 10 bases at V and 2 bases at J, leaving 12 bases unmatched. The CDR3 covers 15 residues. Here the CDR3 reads CATQGAATYQETQYF. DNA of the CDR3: TGCGCCACCCAGGGGGCAGCGACGTATCAAGAGACCCAGTACTTC.

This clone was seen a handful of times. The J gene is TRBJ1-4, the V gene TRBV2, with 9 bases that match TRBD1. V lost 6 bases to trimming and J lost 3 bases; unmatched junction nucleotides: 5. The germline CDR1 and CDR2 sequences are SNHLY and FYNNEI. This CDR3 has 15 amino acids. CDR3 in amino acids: CASSEDRGANEKLFF. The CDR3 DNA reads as TGTGCCAGCAGCGAGGACAGGGGAGCTAATGAAAAACTGTTTTTT.

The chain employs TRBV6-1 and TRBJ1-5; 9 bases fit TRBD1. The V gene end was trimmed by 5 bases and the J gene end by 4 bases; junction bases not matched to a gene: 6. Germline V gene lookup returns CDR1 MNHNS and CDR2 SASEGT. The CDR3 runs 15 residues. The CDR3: CASSRQGESNQPQHF. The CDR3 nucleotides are TGTGCCAGCAGTAGACAGGGGGAAAGTAATCAGCCCCAGCATTTT.

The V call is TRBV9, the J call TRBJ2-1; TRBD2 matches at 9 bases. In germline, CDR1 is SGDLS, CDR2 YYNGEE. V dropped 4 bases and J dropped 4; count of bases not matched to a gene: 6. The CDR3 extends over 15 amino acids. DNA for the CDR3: TGTGCCAGCAGCCCCCACCTAGCGGGGTACAATGAGCAGTTCTTC. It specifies CASSPHLAGYNEQFF.

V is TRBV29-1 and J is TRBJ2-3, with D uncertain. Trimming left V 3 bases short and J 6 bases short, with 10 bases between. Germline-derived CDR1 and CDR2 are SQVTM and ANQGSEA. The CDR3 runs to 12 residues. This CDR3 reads CSVDLGLDTQYF. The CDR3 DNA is TGCAGCGTTGATTTAGGGCTGGATACGCAGTATTTT.

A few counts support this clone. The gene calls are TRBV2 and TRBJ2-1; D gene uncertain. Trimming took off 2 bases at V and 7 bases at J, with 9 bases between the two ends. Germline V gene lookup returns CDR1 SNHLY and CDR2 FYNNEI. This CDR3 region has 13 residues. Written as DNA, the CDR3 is TGTGCCAGCAGTGAACCCTCACGTAATGAGCAGTTCTTC. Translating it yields CASSEPSRNEQFF.

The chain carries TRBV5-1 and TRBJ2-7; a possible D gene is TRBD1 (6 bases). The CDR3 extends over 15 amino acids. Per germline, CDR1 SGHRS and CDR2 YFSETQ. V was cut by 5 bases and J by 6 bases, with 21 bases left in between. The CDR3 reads CASSESRGLMGEQYF. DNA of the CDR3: TGCGCCAGCAGTGAGAGCAGGGGTTTGATGGGCGAGCAGTACTTC.

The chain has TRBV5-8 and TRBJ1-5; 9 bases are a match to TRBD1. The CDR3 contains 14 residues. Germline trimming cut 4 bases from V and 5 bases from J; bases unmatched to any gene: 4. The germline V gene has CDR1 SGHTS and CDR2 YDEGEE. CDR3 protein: CASSGQGLYQPQHF. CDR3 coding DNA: TGTGCCAGCAGCGGACAGGGGCTGTATCAGCCCCAGCATTTT. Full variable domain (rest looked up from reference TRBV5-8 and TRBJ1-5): EAGVTQSPTHLIKTRGQQATLRCSPISGHTSVYWYQQALGLGLQFLLWYDEGEERNRGNFPPRFSGRQFPNYSSELNVNALELEDSALYLCASSGQGLYQPQHFGDGTRLSIL.

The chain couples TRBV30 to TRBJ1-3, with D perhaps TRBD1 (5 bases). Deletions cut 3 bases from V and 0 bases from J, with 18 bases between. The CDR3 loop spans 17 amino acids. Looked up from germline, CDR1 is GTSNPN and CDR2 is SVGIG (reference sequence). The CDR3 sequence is CAWRPNPGAHSGNTIYF. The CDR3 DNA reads TGTGCCTGGAGACCAAACCCCGGGGCCCACTCTGGAAACACCATATATTTT. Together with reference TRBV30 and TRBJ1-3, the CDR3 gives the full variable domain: SQTIHQWPATLVQPVGSPLSLECTVEGTSNPNLYWYRQAAGRGLQLLFYSVGIGQISSEVPQNLSASRPQDRQFILSSKKLLLSDSGFYLCAWRPNPGAHSGNTIYFGEGSWLTVV.

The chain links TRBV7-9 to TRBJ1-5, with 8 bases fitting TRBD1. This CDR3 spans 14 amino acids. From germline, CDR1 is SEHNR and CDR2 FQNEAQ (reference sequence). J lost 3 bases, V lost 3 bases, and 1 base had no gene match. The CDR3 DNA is TGTGCCAGCAGCTTGGACAGGGCCAATCAGCCCCAGCATTTT. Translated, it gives CASSLDRANQPQHF.

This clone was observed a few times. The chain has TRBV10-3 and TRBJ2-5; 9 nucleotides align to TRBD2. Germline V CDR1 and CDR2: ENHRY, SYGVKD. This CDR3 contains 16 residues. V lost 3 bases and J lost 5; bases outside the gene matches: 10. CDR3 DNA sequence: TGTGCCATCAGTGACCCCGCCGGCCTAGCGGGGGAGACCCAGTACTTC. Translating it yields CAISDPAGLAGETQYF.

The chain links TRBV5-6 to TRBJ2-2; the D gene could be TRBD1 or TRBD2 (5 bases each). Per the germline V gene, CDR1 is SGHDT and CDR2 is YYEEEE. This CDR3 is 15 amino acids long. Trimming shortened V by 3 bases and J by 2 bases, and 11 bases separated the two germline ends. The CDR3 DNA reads TGTGCCAGCAGCTCCGGGACGGGAAACACCGGGGAGCTGTTTTTT. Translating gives CASSSGTGNTGELFF.

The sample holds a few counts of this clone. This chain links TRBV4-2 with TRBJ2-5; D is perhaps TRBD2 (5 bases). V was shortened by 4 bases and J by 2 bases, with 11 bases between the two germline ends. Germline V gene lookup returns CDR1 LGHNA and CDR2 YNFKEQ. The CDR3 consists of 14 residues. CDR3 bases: TGTGCCAGCAGCCGAACACTAGATCAAGAGACCCAGTACTTC. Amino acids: CASSRTLDQETQYF.

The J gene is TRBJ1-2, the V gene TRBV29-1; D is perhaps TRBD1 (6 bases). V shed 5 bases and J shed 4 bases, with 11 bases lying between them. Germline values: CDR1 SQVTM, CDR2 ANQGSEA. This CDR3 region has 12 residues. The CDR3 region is CSVRTAAYGYTF. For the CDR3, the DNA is TGCAGCGTTCGGACAGCGGCCTATGGCTACACCTTC.

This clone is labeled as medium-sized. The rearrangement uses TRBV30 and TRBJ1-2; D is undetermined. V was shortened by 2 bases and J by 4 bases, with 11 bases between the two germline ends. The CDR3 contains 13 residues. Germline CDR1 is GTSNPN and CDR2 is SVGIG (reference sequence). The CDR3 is CAWSMLGSYGYTF. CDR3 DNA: TGTGCCTGGAGTATGTTAGGGAGCTATGGCTACACCTTC.

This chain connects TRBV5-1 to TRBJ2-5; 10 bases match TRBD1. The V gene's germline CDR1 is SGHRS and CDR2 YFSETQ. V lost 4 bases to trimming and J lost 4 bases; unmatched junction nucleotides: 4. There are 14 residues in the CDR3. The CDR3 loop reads CASSNGQGGETQYF. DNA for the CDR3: TGCGCCAGCAGCAACGGACAGGGGGGAGAGACCCAGTACTTC.

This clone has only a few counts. The CDR3 spells CASSLNRGGTGELFF. DNA for the CDR3: TGTGCCAGCAGCTTAAACAGGGGAGGTACCGGGGAGCTGTTTTTT. The genes are TRBV11-3 and TRBJ2-2; tentative D call: TRBD1 (7 bases). The CDR3 is 15 amino acids. Germline assignment: CDR1 SGHNT and CDR2 YENEEA. V shed 2 bases and J shed 5 bases, with 12 bases lying between them.

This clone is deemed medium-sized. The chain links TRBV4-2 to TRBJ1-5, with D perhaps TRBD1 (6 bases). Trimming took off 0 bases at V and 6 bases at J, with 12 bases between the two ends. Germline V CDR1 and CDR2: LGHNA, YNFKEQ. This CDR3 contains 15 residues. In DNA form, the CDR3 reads TGTGCCAGCAGCCAAGACAGGGGACACGGTCAGCCCCAGCATTTT. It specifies CASSQDRGHGQPQHF.